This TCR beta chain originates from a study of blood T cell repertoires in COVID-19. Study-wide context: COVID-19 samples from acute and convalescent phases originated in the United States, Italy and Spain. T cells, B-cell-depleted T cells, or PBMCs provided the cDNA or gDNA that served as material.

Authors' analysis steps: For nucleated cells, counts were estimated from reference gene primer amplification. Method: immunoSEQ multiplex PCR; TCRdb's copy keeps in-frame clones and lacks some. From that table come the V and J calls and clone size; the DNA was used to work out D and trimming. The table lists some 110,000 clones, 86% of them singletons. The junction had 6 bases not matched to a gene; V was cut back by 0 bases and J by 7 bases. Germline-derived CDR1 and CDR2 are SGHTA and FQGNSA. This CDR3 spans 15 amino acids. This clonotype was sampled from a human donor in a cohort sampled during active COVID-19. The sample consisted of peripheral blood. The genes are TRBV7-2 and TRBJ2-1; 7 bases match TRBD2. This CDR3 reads CASSLAGGRGNEQFF. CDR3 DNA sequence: TGTGCCAGCAGCTTAGCGGGAGGGCGGGGGAATGAGCAGTTCTTC. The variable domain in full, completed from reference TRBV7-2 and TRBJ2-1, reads GAGVSQSPSNKVTEKGKDVELRCDPISGHTALYWYRQSLGQGLEFLIYFQGNSAPDKSGLPSDRFSAERTGGSVSTLTIQRTQQEDSAVYLCASSLAGGRGNEQFFGPGTRLTVL.